This TCR beta chain was recorded in a study of T cells in Graves' hyperthyroidism and ophthalmopathy. Study overall: Specimen type is peripheral blood, collected at initial diagnosis prior to any treatment. General study points: Among thyroid clonotypes expanded above 0.001, most also appeared in blood.

This clonotype turned up a few times. The antigen remains unidentified. Template material for amplifying TCR beta CDR3 regions consisted of RNA transcripts. The HTBI primer set was used in a first-round RT-PCR of the TCR CDR3. Each CDR3 protein gets one entry after TCRdb re-called the multiplex PCR reads with MiXCR. This sample has 300,000 to 400,000 distinct CDR3 sequences, with roughly 13% found just once. With 10 bases removed from V and 11 bases from J, the gap between germline ends came to 8 bases. CDR3 length: 8 amino acids. Looked up from germline, CDR1 is SNHLY and CDR2 is FYNNEI. Used for diagnoses were clinical symptoms, serum thyroxine and TRAb, thyroid ultrasound and orbital computed tomography.

The genes are TRBV2 and TRBJ1-1; no clear D. The sequencing sample was made of blood. This receptor was taken from a woman aged 18-29 years with Graves' hyperthyroidism. The CDR3 region has the DNA TGTGCCACCCAAGGGGCTTTCTTT. Translated: CATQGAFF. The full variable domain, its missing parts supplied by reference TRBV2 and TRBJ1-1, is EPEVTQTPSHQVTQMGQEVILRCVPISNHLYFYWYRQILGQKVEFLVSFYNNEISEKSEIFDDQFSVERPDGSNFTLKIRSTKLEDSAMYFCATQGAFFGQGTRLTVV.